This T cell receptor (beta chain) emerged from a study of blood T cell repertoires in COVID-19. The CDR3 has 17 residues. The germline V gene encodes CDR1 MDHEN and CDR2 SYDVKM. Trimming at V came to 2 bases and at J to 4 bases, leaving 10 bases not matched to a gene. Membership in each cohort depended on participant-reported clinical history. During the 2 weeks before they entered the study, exposed participants had met someone with a PCR-confirmed or clinician-diagnosed COVID-19 case. Assay used: immunoSEQ multiplex PCR; TCRdb lists only in-frame clones, some missing. Altogether some 360,000 clones are present, roughly 90% being singletons, with the ten largest covering approximately 1%.

The sequence came from a woman in her thirties who had been exposed to COVID-19. The gene calls are TRBV28 and TRBJ2-7; 11 nucleotides line up with TRBD2. The sequenced sample consisted of PBMCs or T cells enriched from blood (not recorded which). The CDR3 DNA reads as TGTGCCAGCAGTTTAGGGGGTCCCGGGACTAGCGGATACGAGCAGTACTTC. Encoded protein: CASSLGGPGTSGYEQYF.